The clone carrying this T cell receptor (beta chain) has a handful of counts. Its antigen remains unknown. Measured with immunoSEQ multiplex PCR; TCRdb has only the in-frame clones, and not every one. The sample records 74,000 or so clones, around 93% being singletons. The source of the sample is a study of OX40 agonist ivuxolimab in advanced cancers. Study-level information: Mean age 60 years, range roughly 23 to 79; 82.7% male. The study reported partial responses in three patients: one hepatocellular carcinoma, two cutaneous melanoma. Having had anti-PD-1, anti-PD-L1 or anti-CTLA-4 therapy before was allowed, and over 35% had some. Study-wide findings and caveats: Relative to CD4+ cells, CD8+ T cells on average had more expanded clones.

This CDR3 has 15 residues. The receptor's source is an adult with an advanced solid tumor such as melanoma, head and neck, liver or kidney cancer. The chain carries TRBV1 and TRBJ2-7; the listed D gene, TRBD2, was not tested against the DNA. TRBV1 is marked as a pseudogene. This material consisted of CD4+ or CD8+ T cells sorted from blood, taken in a trial of the OX40 agonist ivuxolimab. Written as DNA, the CDR3 is TGCACCAGCAGCCAAGATAGCGGATTTCTCTACGAGCAGTACTTC. Residues: CTSSQDSGFLYEQYF.